This T cell receptor (beta chain) was recovered during a study of cytomegalovirus exposure and HLA in healthy donors. Primers: 60 Vbeta forward and 13 Jbeta reverse. Study processing details: In a later analysis, approximately 73 million unique TCR beta chains included roughly 11 million shared by two or more donors. The repertoire was sequenced with immunoSEQ multiplex PCR; TCRdb's copy has only in-frame clones and lacks some. V, J and clone size reflect that table, while D and trimming were determined from the DNA. This table holds fewer than 200,000 clones, 80% to 90% found once. The sample comprised PBMCs. The receptor was derived from a woman aged 50 to 65 in good health and CMV-seronegative.

The CDR3 protein is CASSLGVVSYEQYF. For the CDR3, the DNA is TGTGCCAGCAGCTTAGGTGTAGTTTCCTACGAGCAGTACTTC. This chain joins TRBV7-2 and TRBJ2-7; D is unresolved. With 1 base removed from V and 1 base from J, the gap between germline ends came to 8 bases. This CDR3 spans 14 amino acids. From germline, CDR1 is SGHTA and CDR2 FQGNSA.